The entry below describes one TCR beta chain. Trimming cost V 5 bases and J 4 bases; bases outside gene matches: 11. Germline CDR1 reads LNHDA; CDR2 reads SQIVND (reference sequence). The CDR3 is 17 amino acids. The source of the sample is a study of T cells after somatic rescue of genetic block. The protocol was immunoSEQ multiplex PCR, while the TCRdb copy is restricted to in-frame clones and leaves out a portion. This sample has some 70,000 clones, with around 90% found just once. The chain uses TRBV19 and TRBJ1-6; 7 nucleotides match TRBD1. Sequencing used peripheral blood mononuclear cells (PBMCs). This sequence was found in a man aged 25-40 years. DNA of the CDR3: TGTGCCAGTAGTGGACTTCAAGGGACAGAATATAATTCACCCCTCCACTTT. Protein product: CASSGLQGTEYNSPLHF. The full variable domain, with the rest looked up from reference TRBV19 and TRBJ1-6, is DGGITQSPKYLFRKEGQNVTLSCEQNLNHDAMYWYRQDPGQGLRLIYYSQIVNDFQKGDIAEGYSVSREKKESFPLTVTSAQKNPTAFYLCASSGLQGTEYNSPLHFGNGTRLTVT.